The 6 T cell receptor beta chains below were found in one sample sequenced in a study of T cell responses to AZD1222 COVID-19 vaccine. Clones were sequenced by immunoSEQ multiplex PCR, and TCRdb holds only the in-frame ones, with some missing. Found here are 85,000 to 130,000 clones, over 90% of them singletons; the top ten hold roughly 5%. The sequencing here drew on peripheral blood, taken on day 0 of AZD1222 vaccination. The receptors shown here come from an adult in good health.

The CDR3 bases are TGCGCCAGCAGCTCCGGAACGGATTACACTGAAGCTTTCTTT. Translating it yields CASSSGTDYTEAFF. The chain is built from TRBV5-1 and TRBJ1-1; D not resolved. This CDR3 region has 14 residues. V was pared by 3 bases and J by 3 bases, with 12 bases between. Looked up from germline, CDR1 is SGHRS and CDR2 is YFSETQ.

The count of this clone is one. J is TRBJ1-4 and V is TRBV5-1; maybe TRBD1 (5 bases). The V end lost 5 bases, the J end lost 10 bases, and 21 bases lay between the germline ends. CDR1 and CDR2 from the germline V gene are SGHRS and YFSETQ. This CDR3 comprises 15 residues. The CDR3 loop reads CASRPSTGARGKLFF. The CDR3 DNA reads TGCGCCAGCAGACCCTCGACGGGAGCTAGGGGAAAACTGTTTTTT.

Points on this clone: Since the CDR3 does not end with the conserved phenylalanine or tryptophan, this likely comes from a read error. DNA of the CDR3: TGTGCCAGCAGTTTAACAAGCCGGCCTGCATATCTAGGTGGCTACACCCTC. Its translation is CASSLTSRPAYLGGYTL. The genes are TRBV28 and TRBJ1-2, with D unresolved. There are 17 residues in the CDR3. Germline V gene data show CDR1 as MDHEN and CDR2 as SYDVKM. Between the trimmed V and J ends, which lost 2 bases and 7 bases, there was a span of 23 bases.

This chain links TRBV2 with TRBJ1-4, with D possibly matching TRBD1 (6 bases). This CDR3 has 15 residues. Trimming took off 5 bases at V and 2 bases at J, with 12 bases between the two ends. Germline V gene lookup returns CDR1 SNHLY and CDR2 FYNNEI. CDR3 protein: CASSTGLGTNEKLFF. DNA of the CDR3: TGTGCCAGCAGTACAGGGTTGGGCACTAATGAAAAACTGTTTTTT.

The chain is built from TRBV4-2 and TRBJ1-2; 7 bases are a match to TRBD1. This CDR3 region has 15 residues. CDR1 is LGHNA, CDR2 YNFKEQ, per germline. The trim removed 0 bases at V and 10 bases at J, leaving 11 bases unmatched. DNA for the CDR3: TGTGCCAGCAGCCAAGATCCGGTCGAGGACAGGTCCTACACCTTC. Translated, it gives CASSQDPVEDRSYTF.

This chain links TRBV5-1 with TRBJ2-7; 9 bases are a match to TRBD1. The CDR3 totals 15 residues. With V trimmed by 5 bases and J by 6 bases, 12 bases remained unmatched. In germline, CDR1 is SGHRS, CDR2 YFSETQ. CDR3 DNA sequence: TGCGCCAGCAGGGAACGTACAGGGGGCAGGGGCGAGCAGTACTTC. This translates into CASRERTGGRGEQYF.